The TCR beta chain under discussion was sequenced for a study of cytomegalovirus exposure and HLA in healthy donors. On the study more broadly: About 79 million unique TCRs from HLA-typed donors were held in an early data release.

Whole-study results and caveats: Most TCR beta V segments were productive about 87% or about 30% of the time in an earlier analysis. Cytomegalovirus status, reportedly, was diagnosed with high specificity and sensitivity by the classifier.

Unmatched junction bases numbered 3, after V lost 2 bases and J lost 5 bases. CDR1 is SGHDN, CDR2 FVKESK, per germline. CDR3 length: 14 amino acids. In the case of this clone: The antigen remains undetermined.

The study ran its PCR with 60 Vbeta and 13 Jbeta primers. The data were produced by immunoSEQ multiplex PCR, yet TCRdb's version contains in-frame clones alone and is incomplete. Among 150,000 to 200,000 clones listed, under 80% were seen once. Sequences were obtained from PBMCs. The chain has TRBV14 and TRBJ1-1; 9 nucleotides agree with TRBD1. The receptor was derived from a female donor in good health and CMV-seronegative. In nucleotides, the CDR3 is TGTGCCAGCAGCCAAAGACAGGGGGGTACTGAAGCTTTCTTT. It yields the protein CASSQRQGGTEAFF.